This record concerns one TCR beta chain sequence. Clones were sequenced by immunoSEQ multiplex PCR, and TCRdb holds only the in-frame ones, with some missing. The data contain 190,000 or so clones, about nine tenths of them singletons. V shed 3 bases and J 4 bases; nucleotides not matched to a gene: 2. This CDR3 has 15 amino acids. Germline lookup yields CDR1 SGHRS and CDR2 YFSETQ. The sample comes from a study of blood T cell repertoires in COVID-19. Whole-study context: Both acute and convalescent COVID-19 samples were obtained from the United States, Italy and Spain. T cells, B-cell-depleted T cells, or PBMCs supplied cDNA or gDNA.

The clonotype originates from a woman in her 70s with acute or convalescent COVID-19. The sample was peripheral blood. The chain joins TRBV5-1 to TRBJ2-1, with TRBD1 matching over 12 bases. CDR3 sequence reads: CASSSGQGAYNEQFF. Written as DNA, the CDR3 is TGCGCCAGCAGCTCGGGACAGGGGGCGTACAATGAGCAGTTCTTC.